These 30 T cell receptor beta chains were sequenced from one sample in a study of CD8+ T cells in alopecia areata. Extraction of RNA preceded its reverse transcription into cDNA, which served as the sequencing template. The protocol was immunoSEQ multiplex PCR, while the TCRdb copy is restricted to in-frame clones and leaves out a portion. Here the sample spans 95,000 to 150,000 clones, 47% being singletons. Sample: NKG2D-low CD8+ T cells sorted from blood. The receptors were sampled from a human donor with alopecia areata.

A note on this clone: At one of its ends the junction is not consistent with the germline gene, which may arise from a read error. The rearrangement links TRBV27 to TRBJ2-1; D might be TRBD2 (6 bases). The CDR3 is made up of 12 amino acids. The germline V gene encodes CDR1 MNHEY and CDR2 SMNVEV (reference sequence). Written as DNA, the CDR3 is TGTGCCAGCAGTTTTGGGACTGGGCCGTTAATCTTC. Its protein product is CASSFGTGPLIF.

In DNA, the CDR3 is TGTGCCAGCAGTTTAGGGTCGGGTGAGCAGTACTTC. It encodes CASSLGSGEQYF. The chain has TRBV27 and TRBJ2-7; no firm D call. The V end lost 2 bases, the J end lost 7 bases, and 9 bases lay between the germline ends. The CDR3 runs 12 residues. Germline loops: CDR1 MNHEY, CDR2 SMNVEV (reference sequence).

This clone was seen a handful of times. This chain connects TRBV30 to TRBJ2-1; either TRBD1 or TRBD2 may supply D (6 bases each). This CDR3 is 15 amino acids long. Trimming took 1 base from V and 4 from J, leaving 14 bases between them. From germline, CDR1 is GTSNPN and CDR2 SVGIG (reference sequence). The CDR3 loop is CAWSAGGGPYNEQFF. The CDR3 DNA reads TGTGCCTGGAGTGCTGGAGGGGGACCGTACAATGAGCAGTTCTTC.

This clone was observed a handful of times. The chain recombines TRBV5-5 with TRBJ2-7; D possibly corresponds to TRBD2 (6 bases). Germline V CDR1 and CDR2: SGHKS, YYEKEE (reference sequence). CDR3 length: 13 amino acids. Trimming pared 2 bases from V and 0 bases from J, leaving 6 bases between. In nucleotides, the CDR3 is TGTGCCAGCAGCTTCGGGAGCTCCTACGAGCAGTACTTC. It yields the protein CASSFGSSYEQYF.

This clone was found a few times. This chain uses TRBV29-1 with TRBJ2-3; 7 positions match TRBD2. The germline V gene encodes CDR1 SQVTM and CDR2 ANQGSEA. This CDR3 region has 15 residues. V was clipped by 0 bases and J by 4 bases; unmatched bases: 7. The CDR3 is CSVEETLANPDTQYF. For the CDR3, the DNA is TGCAGCGTTGAAGAGACACTAGCGAACCCAGATACGCAGTATTTT.

This chain connects TRBV2 to TRBJ1-1, with 7 bases lining up with TRBD1. The ends lost 10 bases at V and 0 bases at J; junction bases unmatched: 8. The CDR3 is made up of 14 amino acids. Germline V gene sequence: CDR1 SNHLY, CDR2 FYNNEI. CDR3 loop: CATTMGQLNTEAFF. CDR3 DNA: TGTGCCACCACCATGGGACAGCTGAACACTGAAGCTTTCTTT.

This clone was found a few times. This chain links TRBV2 with TRBJ2-3; D gene ambiguous. Trimming took off 10 bases at V and 2 bases at J, with 7 bases between the two ends. The CDR3 is 11 amino acids. Germline V lookup: CDR1 SNHLY, CDR2 FYNNEI. The CDR3 here is CANIDTDTQYF. DNA for the CDR3: TGTGCCAATATCGACACAGATACGCAGTATTTT.

J is TRBJ1-1 and V is TRBV4-1, with D uncertain. V was trimmed by 4 bases and J by 5 bases, leaving 14 bases between them. The CDR3 spans 14 residues. Germline CDR1 reads MGHRA; CDR2 reads YSYEKL. The CDR3 reads CASSPLSLGTEAFF. The CDR3 coding sequence is TGCGCCAGCAGCCCATTAAGCTTGGGGACTGAAGCTTTCTTT.

This chain uses TRBV30 with TRBJ2-5; no clear D. The CDR3 runs 13 residues. V was shortened by 0 bases and J by 5 bases, with 10 bases between the two germline ends. The germline V gene encodes CDR1 GTSNPN and CDR2 SVGIG (reference sequence). In DNA, the CDR3 is TGTGCCTGGAGTGTCGGCAGGTCGGAGACCCAGTACTTC. Its protein product is CAWSVGRSETQYF.

This clone was observed a handful of times. The chain combines TRBV2 with TRBJ2-3; TRBD2 matches at 7 bases. CDR3 length: 15 amino acids. Per germline, CDR1 SNHLY and CDR2 FYNNEI. V shed 2 bases and J 1 base; nucleotides not matched to a gene: 3. The chain's CDR3 is CASSETSDRTDTQYF. The CDR3 DNA follows: TGTGCCAGCAGTGAAACTAGCGACCGCACAGATACGCAGTATTTT. Looking up the rest from reference TRBV2 and TRBJ2-3 gives the full variable domain: EPEVTQTPSHQVTQMGQEVILRCVPISNHLYFYWYRQILGQKVEFLVSFYNNEISEKSEIFDDQFSVERPDGSNFTLKIRSTKLEDSAMYFCASSETSDRTDTQYFGPGTRLTVL.

This clone was counted only a few times. The chain joins TRBV29-1 to TRBJ2-3; D might be TRBD1 or TRBD2, each matching 5 bases. Trimming left V 0 bases short and J 8 bases short, with 21 bases between. Germline CDR1 is SQVTM and CDR2 is ANQGSEA. The CDR3 is 16 residues long. The DNA for the CDR3 is TGCAGCGTTGAAGATTTAGAGGGCAGGGATGAAGGTACGCAGTATTTT. It specifies CSVEDLEGRDEGTQYF.

This clone appeared a few times. The chain has TRBV29-1 and TRBJ2-3; TRBD1 or TRBD2 may be the D gene (5 bases each). Trimming stripped 4 bases from V and 2 bases from J, with 13 bases between. Germline V gene sequence: CDR1 SQVTM, CDR2 ANQGSEA. The CDR3 covers 14 residues. The CDR3 DNA sequence: TGCAGCGTTGTGCAGGTCGGGACCACAGATACGCAGTATTTT. It codes for CSVVQVGTTDTQYF.

J is TRBJ1-2 and V is TRBV4-3; D perhaps matches TRBD1 (6 bases). From germline, CDR1 is LGHNA and CDR2 YSLEER. With 4 bases removed from V and 3 bases from J, the gap between germline ends came to 18 bases. The CDR3 sequence is 16 residues long. CDR3 sequence (DNA): TGCGCCAGCAGCCGGGAGACAGGAACCACTTACTATGGCTACACCTTC. Translation: CASSRETGTTYYGYTF.

The rearrangement links TRBV7-8 to TRBJ2-1; D not certain. Trimming took 8 bases from V and 6 from J, leaving 8 bases between them. This CDR3 has 11 amino acids. Germline CDR1 SGHVS, CDR2 FQNEAQ. The CDR3 protein is CASYGINEQFF. CDR3 DNA sequence: TGTGCCAGCTACGGAATCAATGAGCAGTTCTTC. Filled out from reference TRBV7-8 and TRBJ2-1, the complete variable domain reads GAGVSQSPRYKVAKRGQDVALRCDPISGHVSLFWYQQALGQGPEFLTYFQNEAQLDKSGLPSDRFFAERPEGSVSTLKIQRTQQEDSAVYLCASYGINEQFFGPGTRLTVL.

The table lists this clone with a few counts. The chain uses TRBV7-2 and TRBJ2-1; D uncertain. Trimming left V 6 bases short and J 7 bases short, with 13 bases between. The CDR3 has 13 amino acids. Germline V gene lookup returns CDR1 SGHTA and CDR2 FQGNSA. CDR3 sequence: CASRIGTGNEQFF. In DNA form, the CDR3 reads TGTGCCAGCAGGATTGGCACCGGGAATGAGCAGTTCTTC.

V gene TRBV29-1 combines with J gene TRBJ1-3; no clear D. V was shortened by 7 bases and J by 2 bases, with 12 bases between the two germline ends. The CDR3 is 13 residues long. CDR1 is SQVTM, CDR2 ANQGSEA, per germline. The CDR3 bases are TGCAGCGGCCTGATCGGTACTGGAAACACCATATATTTT. Protein sequence: CSGLIGTGNTIYF. Filled out from reference TRBV29-1 and TRBJ1-3, the complete variable domain reads SAVISQKPSRDICQRGTSLTIQCQVDSQVTMMFWYRQQPGQSLTLIATANQGSEATYESGFVIDKFPISRPNLTFSTLTVSNMSPEDSSIYLCSGLIGTGNTIYFGEGSWLTVV.

CDR3: CASSLRTGGETQYF. The CDR3 bases are TGTGCCAGCAGCTTAAGGACAGGAGGAGAGACCCAGTACTTC. The V gene is TRBV7-2, the J gene TRBJ2-5, with 7 bases lining up with TRBD1. The germline V gene encodes CDR1 SGHTA and CDR2 FQGNSA. This CDR3 is built from 14 residues. V gave up 2 bases and J gave up 4 bases; unmatched junction bases: 4.

This chain uses TRBV2 with TRBJ2-1, with D maybe TRBD1 (5 bases). This CDR3 region has 14 residues. Trimming cost V 10 bases and J 4 bases, with 17 bases left between them. Germline-derived CDR1 and CDR2 are SNHLY and FYNNEI. CDR3 amino acids: CATQTAGPYNEQFF. DNA for the CDR3: TGTGCCACCCAGACAGCCGGCCCTTACAATGAGCAGTTCTTC.

The chain couples TRBV27 to TRBJ2-7; possible D gene TRBD2, 6 bases. The CDR3 spans 14 residues. Trimming shortened V by 5 bases and J by 4 bases, and 15 bases separated the two germline ends. Germline V gene data show CDR1 as MNHEY and CDR2 as SMNVEV (reference sequence). CDR3 DNA sequence: TGTGCCAGCAGTCCCCGTGAGGGACTGTACGAGCAGTACTTC. The encoded protein is CASSPREGLYEQYF.

This clone was observed a few times. The chain carries TRBV23-1 and TRBJ2-7; 7 bases line up with TRBD2. TRBV23-1 falls under the ORF class, with uncertain function. This CDR3 has 15 amino acids. Trimming at V came to 6 bases and at J to 2 bases, leaving 10 bases not matched to a gene. The CDR3 bases are TGCGCCAGCAGCCACCAGGAAGGACTAGCCTACGAGCAGTACTTC. Translation: CASSHQEGLAYEQYF.

This chain links TRBV12-5 with TRBJ1-1, with no clear D. The V end was cut by 4 bases, the J end by 5 bases, with 8 bases between. The CDR3 contains 12 residues. Germline loops: CDR1 LGHNT, CDR2 FRNRAP. CDR3: CASGWGGTEAFF. The CDR3 nucleotides read TGTGCTAGTGGTTGGGGTGGTACTGAAGCTTTCTTT.

This sequence joins TRBV7-2 and TRBJ2-3; maybe TRBD2 (6 bases). With 6 bases removed from V and 6 bases from J, the gap between germline ends came to 10 bases. The CDR3 has 12 residues. Per the germline V gene, CDR1 is SGHTA and CDR2 is FQGNSA. CDR3 sequence: CASRQSGDTQYF. CDR3 nucleotide sequence: TGTGCCAGCAGGCAAAGCGGGGATACGCAGTATTTT. Filled out from reference TRBV7-2 and TRBJ2-3, the complete variable domain reads GAGVSQSPSNKVTEKGKDVELRCDPISGHTALYWYRQSLGQGLEFLIYFQGNSAPDKSGLPSDRFSAERTGGSVSTLTIQRTQQEDSAVYLCASRQSGDTQYFGPGTRLTVL.

J is TRBJ2-7 and V is TRBV19; D uncertain. Per germline, CDR1 LNHDA and CDR2 SQIVND (reference sequence). The CDR3 totals 13 residues. The germline V and J ends were trimmed by 5 bases and 2 bases, with 10 bases remaining between them. The CDR3 protein is CASSATAAYEQYF. In DNA form, the CDR3 reads TGTGCCAGTAGTGCAACAGCCGCCTACGAGCAGTACTTC.

The V gene is TRBV2, the J gene TRBJ2-7, with TRBD2 matching over 9 bases. V gave up 4 bases and J gave up 2 bases; unmatched junction bases: 6. The germline CDR1 and CDR2 sequences are SNHLY and FYNNEI. This CDR3 contains 15 residues. CDR3 DNA: TGTGCCAGCAGTGCTGGGTTAGCGGGAGCCTACGAGCAGTACTTC. Amino acid sequence: CASSAGLAGAYEQYF.

This chain uses TRBV4-1 with TRBJ2-7; TRBD1 might be the D (5 bases). Germline V CDR1 and CDR2: MGHRA, YSYEKL. The CDR3 has 14 residues. The V and J ends lost 0 bases and 5 bases respectively, with 11 bases between them. This CDR3 reads CASSQDQGWDEQYF. CDR3 coding DNA: TGCGCCAGCAGCCAAGATCAGGGCTGGGACGAGCAGTACTTC.

The chain joins TRBV27 to TRBJ2-5; 8 bases fit TRBD1. The end of the DNA fits TRBJ2-7 better, so the J call may be wrong. Germline assignment: CDR1 MNHEY and CDR2 SMNVEV (reference sequence). This CDR3 comprises 14 residues. CDR3 nucleotides: TGTGCCAGCAGTTTCGGGACAGGTACCTACGAGCAGTACTTC. Protein sequence: CASSFGTGTYEQYF.

The rearrangement links TRBV5-6 to TRBJ1-5; D uncertain. CDR3 length: 12 residues. Germline loops: CDR1 SGHDT, CDR2 YYEEEE. Trimming pared 2 bases from V and 6 bases from J, leaving 6 bases between. The CDR3 bases are TGTGCCAGCAGCTTCTACGGTCAGCCCCAGCATTTT. It specifies CASSFYGQPQHF.

This clone was observed a few times. The rearrangement uses TRBV14 and TRBJ2-4; 7 nucleotides match TRBD1. Germline values: CDR1 SGHDN, CDR2 FVKESK. V lost 3 bases and J lost 13; bases outside the gene matches: 6. This CDR3 spans 12 amino acids. The CDR3 loop is CASSHEGQVQYF. CDR3 in DNA: TGTGCCAGCAGCCATGAAGGACAGGTCCAGTACTTC.

J is TRBJ2-7 and V is TRBV23-1; D gene uncertain. TRBV23-1 qualifies as an ORF whose function is uncertain. Trimming took 11 bases from V and 6 from J, leaving 8 bases between them. This CDR3 region has 9 residues. CDR3 sequence reads: CAPLFEQYF. CDR3 nucleotide sequence: TGCGCCCCCCTCTTCGAGCAGTACTTC.

This clone has a handful of counts. The chain combines TRBV6-5 with TRBJ2-7, with 9 bases lining up with TRBD2. Germline CDR1 reads MNHEY; CDR2 reads SVGAGI. V lost 0 bases to trimming and J lost 4 bases; unmatched junction nucleotides: 7. The CDR3 totals 16 residues. The CDR3 bases are TGTGCCAGCAGTTACTCGAGTAGTAGCGGGAGATACGAGCAGTACTTC. Residues: CASSYSSSSGRYEQYF.